The clone carrying this TCR beta chain came up many times. Its antigen remains unidentified. The sample belongs to a study of T cells in Graves' hyperthyroidism and ophthalmopathy. The wider study: Specimen type is peripheral blood, collected at initial diagnosis prior to any treatment. Findings of the study overall: Most expanded thyroid clonotypes above 0.001 recurred in blood.

Authors of the study amplified TCR beta CDR3 regions from RNA transcripts. In the first-round RT-PCR of the TCR CDR3, the HTBI primer set was used. Via MiXCR, TCRdb re-called the multiplex PCR reads, giving one row per CDR3 protein. The sample shows about 600,000 distinct CDR3 sequences, more than 13% of them seen only once. Active moderate-to-severe ophthalmopathy, Clinical Activity Score at least 3, NOSPECS at least 4, under 3 months' duration. PBMCs were sourced from 9 to 10 ml fresh peripheral blood. This CDR3 has 16 residues. The V gene's germline CDR1 is MDHEN and CDR2 SYDVKM. Between the trimmed V and J ends, which lost 5 bases and 5 bases, there was a span of 19 bases.

This chain joins TRBV28 and TRBJ2-1; tentatively, D is TRBD2 (6 bases). This TCR was sampled from a young woman with Graves' ophthalmopathy. Sequencing used blood. Here the CDR3 reads CASSNLRSSENNEQFF. CDR3 sequence (DNA): TGTGCCAGCAGTAATCTCCGGTCTAGCGAAAACAATGAGCAGTTCTTC.